This is a list of T cell receptor beta chains from one sample in a study of beta chain features in type 1 diabetes. TCRdb's table, derived via immunoSEQ multiplex PCR, lists solely in-frame clones and lacks some. The sample includes about 900,000 clones, roughly 16% of them seen just once. The sequencing sample was made of naive CD4+ T cells from blood. The receptor source for this set is a young woman in good health. CDR3s include the opening cysteine and the closing phenylalanine or tryptophan. D genes are given only for firm matches. A clone size is listed for some rows: how often the clone was seen (once, few, many), or a class if it is expanded.

j_call clone_size v_call d_call cdr3_aa cdr3_nt
TRBJ2-1 few TRBV5-1 - CASAPGTTTNEQFF TGCGCCAGCGCCCCCGGGACCACCACCAATGAGCAGTTCTTC
TRBJ2-1 - TRBV7-8 TRBD2 CASSLGEGSYNEQFF TGTGCCAGCAGCTTAGGGGAGGGCAGCTACAATGAGCAGTTCTTC
TRBJ1-5 few TRBV10-3 TRBD1 CAISDSGGASDQPQHF TGTGCCATCAGTGATTCAGGGGGCGCATCTGATCAGCCCCAGCATTTT
TRBJ2-2 few TRBV23-1 - CASSQSEGHKNTGELFF TGCGCCAGCAGTCAATCGGAGGGACACAAGAACACCGGGGAGCTGTTTTTT
TRBJ2-5 - TRBV28 - CASSTRLLSRETQYF TGTGCCAGCAGTACCCGCCTACTAAGCCGGGAGACCCAGTACTTC
TRBJ2-2 - TRBV6-5 - CASKFGRGTGELFF TGTGCCAGCAAATTCGGCAGGGGTACCGGGGAGCTGTTTTTT
TRBJ2-1 - TRBV7-9 TRBD2 CASSLGLAGNLFDEQFF TGTGCCAGCAGCTTAGGCCTAGCGGGGAACCTATTTGATGAGCAGTTCTTC
TRBJ1-5 - TRBV15 - CATSRESGFQPQHF TGTGCCACCAGCAGAGAGTCAGGGTTTCAGCCCCAGCATTTT
TRBJ2-1 - TRBV28 - CASQPPGEEDNEQFF TGTGCCAGCCAGCCTCCAGGGGAAGAGGACAATGAGCAGTTCTTC
TRBJ2-7 - TRBV10-3 - CAISEWQGQPYEQYF TGTGCCATCAGTGAATGGCAGGGTCAACCCTACGAGCAGTACTTC
TRBJ2-2 - TRBV7-9 - CASTRTQGYTGELFF TGTGCCAGCACAAGGACCCAGGGATACACCGGGGAGCTGTTTTTT